The rows below give T cell receptor beta chains drawn from one sample of a study of lung T cells in sarcoidosis with Löfgren's syndrome. TCRdb analysed the reads with MiXCR anew, one entry per CDR3 protein. The table has about 19,000 distinct CDR3 sequences, around 20% seen once. Sequencing was done on a sample of CD4+ T cells from bronchoalveolar lavage. All receptors derive from a human donor with sarcoidosis (Löfgren's syndrome or another form), or a control subject (not recorded which). Each CDR3 is given with its conserved first and last residue. A D gene is named only where the DNA matches it firmly. Part of the rows lack a size; the others show once, few, many or a class for expanded clones.

V	D	size	J	length	DNA	CDR3
TRBV29-1	TRBD1	-	TRBJ1-2	11	TGCAGCGTTTTGGGACAGGCGGGCTACACCTTC	CSVLGQAGYTF
TRBV2	-	many	TRBJ2-7	11	TGTGCCAGCAGTGAGAGGGACCTCATGTGCTTC	CASSERDLMCF
TRBV2	TRBD1	once	TRBJ2-5	16	TGTGCCAGCAGTGAATCAAAGACAGGGTGGGAGGAGACCCAGTACTTC	CASSESKTGWEETQYF
TRBV3-1	-	-	TRBJ2-3	11	TGTGCCAGCAGCCGCCAAGATACGCAGTATTTT	CASSRQDTQYF
TRBV7-2	-	medium-sized	TRBJ2-3	13	TGTGCCAGCAGCTTAGTTGCCGGAGATACGCAGTATTTT	CASSLVAGDTQYF
TRBV7-3	-	many	TRBJ1-3	14	TGTGCCAGCAGCTTAAGCCCAGGGGGAAACACCATATATTTT	CASSLSPGGNTIYF
TRBV4-3	TRBD1	many	TRBJ1-2	15	TGCGCCAGCAGCCATCGACAGGGGGCCTTTGATGGCTACACCTTC	CASSHRQGAFDGYTF
TRBV7-2	-	many	TRBJ2-6	13	TGTGCCAGCAGCTCCCAGGGGGCCAACGTCCTGACTTTC	CASSSQGANVLTF
TRBV5-5	-	few	TRBJ1-1	14	TGTGCCAGCAGCGGTGGCCCCGGGAGCACTGAAGCTTTCTTT	CASSGGPGSTEAFF
TRBV7-2	-	many	TRBJ2-3	14	TGTGCCAGCAGCTTAGTGGGGGGCACAGATACGCAGTATTTT	CASSLVGGTDTQYF
TRBV18	TRBD1	many	TRBJ1-6	16	TGTGCCAGCTCACCGATCGGTGGACAGGATAATTCACCCCTCCACTTT	CASSPIGGQDNSPLHF
TRBV12-3/TRBV12-4	TRBD2	-	TRBJ2-1	18	TGTGCCAGCAGTTCCACTAGCGGGAGGGCCGAAAAATACAATGAGCAGTTCTTC	CASSSTSGRAEKYNEQFF
TRBV2	-	many	TRBJ1-5	15	TGTGCCAGCAAAGACCGGCCATGGGTAAATCAGCCCCAGCATTTT	CASKDRPWVNQPQHF
TRBV7-2	-	many	TRBJ1-5	15	TGTGCCAGCAGCTCCTTAGGAGGGGGAGGCCAGCCCCAGCATTTT	CASSSLGGGGQPQHF